A single sample is the source of the 8 T cell receptor beta chains below, sequenced in a study of blood T cell repertoires in COVID-19. Clones were read by immunoSEQ multiplex PCR, and TCRdb kept only the in-frame ones, dropping some. The table records fewer than 250,000 clones, 83% of them present only once. Sequencing was done on a sample of PBMCs or T cells enriched from blood (not recorded which). The origin of the receptors is a woman aged 45-65 years who had been exposed to COVID-19.

The CDR3 nucleotides are TGTGCCAGCTCACCCCGAGGACACCAGAACACTGAAGCTTTCTTT. Protein sequence: CASSPRGHQNTEAFF. The chain uses TRBV18 and TRBJ1-1, with D possibly TRBD1 on 5 matching bases. Deletions cut 3 bases from V and 1 base from J, with 12 bases between. Germline values: CDR1 KGHSH, CDR2 LQKENI. This CDR3 spans 15 amino acids.

The chain links TRBV2 to TRBJ1-2, with 10 bases that match TRBD1. CDR1 and CDR2 (germline): SNHLY, FYNNEI. The V segment lost 8 bases and the J segment 0 bases; nucleotides outside the gene matches: 0. This CDR3 spans 13 amino acids. This CDR3 is CASGQGANYGYTF. As DNA, the CDR3 is TGTGCCAGCGGACAGGGGGCTAACTATGGCTACACCTTC.

J is TRBJ2-4 and V is TRBV5-1; 8 bases agree with TRBD1. The J segment lost 7 bases and the V segment lost 1 base, leaving 7 bases of the junction unmatched. CDR1 is SGHRS, CDR2 YFSETQ, per germline. The CDR3 has 15 amino acids. CDR3 amino acids: CASSLPDRVRNIQYF. The CDR3 DNA is TGCGCCAGCAGCTTGCCGGACAGGGTGAGGAACATTCAGTACTTC. The full variable domain, in which reference TRBV5-1 and TRBJ2-4 provide the parts outside the CDR3, is KAGVTQTPRYLIKTRGQQVTLSCSPISGHRSVSWYQQTPGQGLQFLFEYFSETQRNKGNFPGRFSGRQFSNSRSEMNVSTLELGDSALYLCASSLPDRVRNIQYFGAGTRLSVL.

V gene TRBV5-4 combines with J gene TRBJ1-1; D is unresolved. Trimming removed 5 bases at V and 3 bases at J, with 11 bases between. Germline V gene data show CDR1 as SGHNT and CDR2 as YYREEE (reference sequence). The CDR3 extends over 13 amino acids. The chain's CDR3 is CASSSGWDTEAFF. The DNA of the CDR3 is TGTGCCAGCAGTTCGGGGTGGGACACTGAAGCTTTCTTT.

This clone showed up just once. CDR3 DNA: TGTGCCACCGAGTTGGGGACAGGGGGCCGTCGTGAGCAGTTCTTC. Translated, it gives CATELGTGGRREQFF. V and J are TRBV24-1 and TRBJ2-1; 12 positions match TRBD1. The V gene's germline CDR1 is KGHDR and CDR2 SFDVKD. V lost 9 bases and J lost 9; bases outside the gene matches: 11. The CDR3 has 15 amino acids.

The chain employs TRBV7-8 and TRBJ2-1, with a possible D match to TRBD2 (6 bases). The V gene lost 5 bases and the J gene lost 13 bases, with 15 bases spanning the gap. This CDR3 is built from 12 residues. Germline V lookup: CDR1 SGHVS, CDR2 FQNEAQ. The CDR3, as DNA: TGTGCCAGCAGCCCCCTCCGCGGGGTCCAGTTCTTC. Translated, it gives CASSPLRGVQFF. Based on the CDR3 plus reference TRBV7-8 and TRBJ2-1, the full variable domain is GAGVSQSPRYKVAKRGQDVALRCDPISGHVSLFWYQQALGQGPEFLTYFQNEAQLDKSGLPSDRFFAERPEGSVSTLKIQRTQQEDSAVYLCASSPLRGVQFFGPGTRLTVL.

This clone was recorded only once. The chain links TRBV9 to TRBJ1-4; tentatively, D is TRBD1 (6 bases). The germline V and J ends were trimmed by 4 bases and 6 bases, with 13 bases remaining between them. Germline V CDR1 and CDR2: SGDLS, YYNGEE. The CDR3 is 14 amino acids. Here the CDR3 reads CASSPRGGYEKLFF. In nucleotides, the CDR3 is TGTGCCAGCAGCCCCCGGGGGGGCTATGAAAAACTGTTTTTT. The entire variable domain, with the rest obtained from reference TRBV9 and TRBJ1-4, is as follows: DSGVTQTPKHLITATGQRVTLRCSPRSGDLSVYWYQQSLDQGLQFLIQYYNGEERAKGNILERFSAQQFPDLHSELNLSSLELGDSALYFCASSPRGGYEKLFFGSGTQLSVL.

This chain joins TRBV15 and TRBJ1-1, with 7 positions matching TRBD1. The CDR3 runs to 12 residues. Germline CDR1 LNHNV, CDR2 YYDKDF (reference sequence). Losses at the gene ends were 5 bases for V and 10 bases for J; bases not matched to a gene: 7. CDR3 bases: TGTGCCACCAGCCTTGGACAGGCCGGAGCTTTCTTT. This sequence encodes CATSLGQAGAFF.